Below are 9 T cell receptor beta chains sequenced from a single sample in a study of cytomegalovirus exposure and HLA in healthy donors. Assay: immunoSEQ multiplex PCR; the TCRdb copy retains only in-frame clones and omits some. The sample shows about 130,000 clones, roughly nine tenths of them seen only once. Specimen: PBMCs. These TCRs come from a young woman in good health and CMV-seronegative.

The V call is TRBV7-9, the J call TRBJ1-1; D remains ambiguous. This CDR3 has 14 amino acids. Germline CDR1 is SEHNR and CDR2 is FQNEAQ (reference sequence). Trimming stripped 1 base from V and 4 bases from J, with 10 bases between. The CDR3 DNA sequence: TGTGCCAGCAGCTTAGTTCCGACTCCCACTGAAGCTTTCTTT. This encodes CASSLVPTPTEAFF.

J is TRBJ2-2 and V is TRBV19; 8 nucleotides agree with TRBD1. Germline V gene sequence: CDR1 LNHDA, CDR2 SQIVND (reference sequence). The J segment lost 1 base and the V segment lost 9 bases, leaving 4 bases of the junction unmatched. The CDR3 length is 14 residues. CDR3 region: CASAGTGNTGELFF. CDR3 nucleotides: TGTGCCAGCGCCGGGACAGGGAACACCGGGGAGCTGTTTTTT.

The table lists this clone with a few counts. As DNA, the CDR3 is TGTGCCAGTAGCCAGGGAGGCTACACCTTC. Protein product: CASSQGGYTF. The chain carries TRBV19 and TRBJ1-2, with D perhaps TRBD1 (5 bases). The CDR3 has 10 amino acids. The germline gives CDR1 LNHDA, CDR2 SQIVND (reference sequence). With 6 bases removed from V and 8 bases from J, the gap between germline ends came to 7 bases.

V is TRBV6-1 and J is TRBJ2-3, with D possibly matching TRBD1 (5 bases). Germline-derived CDR1 and CDR2 are MNHNS and SASEGT. Deletions cut 4 bases from V and 4 bases from J, with 15 bases between. The CDR3 extends over 15 amino acids. The chain's CDR3 is CASSARRKGPDTQYF. DNA of the CDR3: TGTGCCAGCAGTGCCCGACGAAAGGGGCCAGATACGCAGTATTTT.

As concerns this clone: Different DNA sequences within this sample yield the same CDR3. The J gene is TRBJ1-5, the V gene TRBV6-5; 9 bases match TRBD1. J was trimmed by 7 bases and V by 0 bases; bases with no gene match: 4. CDR1 MNHEY and CDR2 SVGAGI come from the germline V gene. CDR3 length: 15 amino acids. The CDR3 DNA reads as TGTGCCAGCAGTTACTCCCGGACAGGGGAGCAGCCCCAGCATTTT. It codes for CASSYSRTGEQPQHF.

The rearrangement uses TRBV2 and TRBJ1-5, with TRBD1 matching over 7 bases. The CDR3 extends over 15 amino acids. Germline V gene data show CDR1 as SNHLY and CDR2 as FYNNEI. The V segment lost 4 bases and the J segment 4 bases; nucleotides outside the gene matches: 7. CDR3: CASSARQGVNQPQHF. The CDR3 DNA follows: TGTGCCAGCAGTGCACGGCAGGGGGTAAATCAGCCCCAGCATTTT.

The chain combines TRBV5-6 with TRBJ2-2; 11 positions match TRBD2. CDR3 length: 16 residues. Germline CDR1 reads SGHDT; CDR2 reads YYEEEE. J gave up 2 bases and V 3 bases, and 3 bases lay outside the gene matches. Here the CDR3 reads CASSWGLADNTGELFF. The CDR3 coding sequence is TGTGCCAGCAGCTGGGGACTAGCGGATAACACCGGGGAGCTGTTTTTT.

This chain joins TRBV7-8 and TRBJ2-1, with TRBD2 matching 10 bases. CDR1 and CDR2 from the germline V gene are SGHVS and FQNEAQ. V shed 0 bases, J shed 7 bases, and the junction held 3 bases outside the gene matches. There are 15 residues in the CDR3. As DNA, the CDR3 is TGTGCCAGCAGCTTAGCGCTAGCGGGGGATAATGAGCAGTTCTTC. This encodes CASSLALAGDNEQFF.

The chain couples TRBV7-9 to TRBJ1-3; tentatively, D is TRBD1 (5 bases). V was shortened by 5 bases and J by 4 bases, with 12 bases between the two germline ends. Germline V lookup: CDR1 SEHNR, CDR2 FQNEAQ (reference sequence). This CDR3 is 14 amino acids long. The DNA for the CDR3 is TGTGCCAGCAGCCTGGGGCGTCACGGAAACACCATATATTTT. Translated, it gives CASSLGRHGNTIYF.